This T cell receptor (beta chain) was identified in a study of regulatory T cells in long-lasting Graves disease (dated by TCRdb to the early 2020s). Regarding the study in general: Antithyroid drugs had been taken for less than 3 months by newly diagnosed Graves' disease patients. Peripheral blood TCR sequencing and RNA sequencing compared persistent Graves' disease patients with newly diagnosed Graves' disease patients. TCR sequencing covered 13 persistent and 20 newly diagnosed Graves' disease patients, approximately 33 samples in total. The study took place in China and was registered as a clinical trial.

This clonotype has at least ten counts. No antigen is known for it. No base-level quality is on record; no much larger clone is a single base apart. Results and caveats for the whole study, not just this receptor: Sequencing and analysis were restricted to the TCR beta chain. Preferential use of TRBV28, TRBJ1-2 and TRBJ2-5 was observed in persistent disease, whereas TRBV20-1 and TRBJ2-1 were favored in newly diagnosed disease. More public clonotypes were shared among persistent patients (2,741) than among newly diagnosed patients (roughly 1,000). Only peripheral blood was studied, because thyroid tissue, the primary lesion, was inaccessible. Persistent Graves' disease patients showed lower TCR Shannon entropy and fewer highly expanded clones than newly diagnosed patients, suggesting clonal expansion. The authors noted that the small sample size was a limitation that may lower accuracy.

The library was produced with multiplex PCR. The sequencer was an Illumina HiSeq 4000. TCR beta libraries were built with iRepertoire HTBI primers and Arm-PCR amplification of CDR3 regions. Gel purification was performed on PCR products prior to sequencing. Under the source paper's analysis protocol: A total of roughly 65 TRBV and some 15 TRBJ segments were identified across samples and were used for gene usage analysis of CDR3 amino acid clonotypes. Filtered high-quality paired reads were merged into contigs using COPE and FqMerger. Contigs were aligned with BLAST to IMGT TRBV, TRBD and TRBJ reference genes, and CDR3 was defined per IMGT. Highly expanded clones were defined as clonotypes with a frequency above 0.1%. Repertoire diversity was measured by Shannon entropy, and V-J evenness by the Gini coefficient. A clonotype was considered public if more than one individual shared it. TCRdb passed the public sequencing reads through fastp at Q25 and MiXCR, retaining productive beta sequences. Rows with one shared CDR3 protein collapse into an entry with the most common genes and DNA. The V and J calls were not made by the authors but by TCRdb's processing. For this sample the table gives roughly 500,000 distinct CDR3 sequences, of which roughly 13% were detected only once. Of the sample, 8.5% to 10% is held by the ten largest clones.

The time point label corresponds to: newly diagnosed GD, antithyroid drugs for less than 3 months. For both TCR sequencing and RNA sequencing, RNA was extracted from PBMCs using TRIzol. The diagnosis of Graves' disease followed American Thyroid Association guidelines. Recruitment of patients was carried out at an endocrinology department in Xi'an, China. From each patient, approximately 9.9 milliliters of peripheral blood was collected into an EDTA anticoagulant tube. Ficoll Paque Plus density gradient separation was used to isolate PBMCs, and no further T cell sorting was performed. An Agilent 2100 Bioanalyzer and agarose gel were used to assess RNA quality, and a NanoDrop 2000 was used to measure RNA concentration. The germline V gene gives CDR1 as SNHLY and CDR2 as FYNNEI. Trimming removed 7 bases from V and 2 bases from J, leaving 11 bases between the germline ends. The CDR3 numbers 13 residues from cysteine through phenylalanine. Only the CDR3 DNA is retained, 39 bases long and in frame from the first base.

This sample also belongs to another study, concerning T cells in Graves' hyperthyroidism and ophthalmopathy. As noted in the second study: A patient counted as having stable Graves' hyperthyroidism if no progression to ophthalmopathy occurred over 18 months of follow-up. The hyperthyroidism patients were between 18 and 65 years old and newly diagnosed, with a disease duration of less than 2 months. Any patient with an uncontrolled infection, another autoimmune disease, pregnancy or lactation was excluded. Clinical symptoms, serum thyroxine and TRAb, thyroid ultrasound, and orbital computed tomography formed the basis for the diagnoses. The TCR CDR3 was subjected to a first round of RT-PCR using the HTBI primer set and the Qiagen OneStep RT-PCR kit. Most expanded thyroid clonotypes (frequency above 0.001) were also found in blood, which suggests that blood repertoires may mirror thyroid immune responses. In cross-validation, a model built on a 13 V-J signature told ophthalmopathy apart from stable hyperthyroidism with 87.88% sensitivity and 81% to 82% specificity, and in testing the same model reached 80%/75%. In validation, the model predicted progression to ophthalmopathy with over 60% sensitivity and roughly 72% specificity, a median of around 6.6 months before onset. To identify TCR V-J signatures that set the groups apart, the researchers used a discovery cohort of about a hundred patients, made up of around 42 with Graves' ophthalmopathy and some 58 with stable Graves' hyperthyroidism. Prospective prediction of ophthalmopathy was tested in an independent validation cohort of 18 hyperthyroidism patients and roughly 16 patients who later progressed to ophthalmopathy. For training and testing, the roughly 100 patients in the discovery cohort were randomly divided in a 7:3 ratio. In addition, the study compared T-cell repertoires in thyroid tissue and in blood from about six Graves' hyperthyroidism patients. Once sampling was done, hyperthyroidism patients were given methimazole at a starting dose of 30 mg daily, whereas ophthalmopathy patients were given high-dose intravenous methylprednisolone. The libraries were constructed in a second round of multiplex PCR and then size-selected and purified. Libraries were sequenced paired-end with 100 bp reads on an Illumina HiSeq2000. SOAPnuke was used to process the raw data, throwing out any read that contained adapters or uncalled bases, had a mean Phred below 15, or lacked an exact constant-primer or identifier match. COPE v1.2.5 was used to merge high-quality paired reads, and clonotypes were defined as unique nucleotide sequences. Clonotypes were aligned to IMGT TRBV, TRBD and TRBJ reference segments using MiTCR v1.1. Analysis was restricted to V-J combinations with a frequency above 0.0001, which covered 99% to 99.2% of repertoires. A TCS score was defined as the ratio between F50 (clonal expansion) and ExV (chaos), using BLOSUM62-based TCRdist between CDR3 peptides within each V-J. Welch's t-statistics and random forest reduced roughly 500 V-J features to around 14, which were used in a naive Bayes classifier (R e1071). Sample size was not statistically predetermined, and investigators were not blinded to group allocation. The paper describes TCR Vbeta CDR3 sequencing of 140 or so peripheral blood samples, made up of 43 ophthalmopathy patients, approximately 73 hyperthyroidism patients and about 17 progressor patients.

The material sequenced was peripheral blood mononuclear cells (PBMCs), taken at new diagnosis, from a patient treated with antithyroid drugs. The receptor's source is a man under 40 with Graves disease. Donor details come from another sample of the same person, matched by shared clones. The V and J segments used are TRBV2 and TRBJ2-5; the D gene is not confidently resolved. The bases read TGTGCCAGCAAATCGTGGCCGCAAGAGACCCAGTACTTC. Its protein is CASKSWPQETQYF. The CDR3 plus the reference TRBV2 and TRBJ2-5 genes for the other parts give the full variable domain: EPEVTQTPSHQVTQMGQEVILRCVPISNHLYFYWYRQILGQKVEFLVSFYNNEISEKSEIFDDQFSVERPDGSNFTLKIRSTKLEDSAMYFCASKSWPQETQYFGPGTRLLVL.